Below, one T cell receptor (beta chain) is given with its context. The sample belongs to a study of cytomegalovirus exposure and HLA in healthy donors. PCR was performed using 60 Vbeta and 13 Jbeta primers. The table came from immunoSEQ multiplex PCR; TCRdb's copy has only in-frame clones and leaves some out. The repertoire holds about 120,000 clones, with about three quarters as singletons. This CDR3 comprises 14 residues. The genes are TRBV12-2 and TRBJ1-2; the table names TRBD1, a call not compared with the DNA. TRBV12-2 is designated a pseudogene. The clonotype was recovered from a woman aged 60-75 years in good health and CMV-seropositive. The sequenced sample was PBMCs. The CDR3 DNA is TGTGCAAGTCGCTCCAGGACAGGGGTCTATGGCTACACCTTC. Translated: CASRSRTGVYGYTF.